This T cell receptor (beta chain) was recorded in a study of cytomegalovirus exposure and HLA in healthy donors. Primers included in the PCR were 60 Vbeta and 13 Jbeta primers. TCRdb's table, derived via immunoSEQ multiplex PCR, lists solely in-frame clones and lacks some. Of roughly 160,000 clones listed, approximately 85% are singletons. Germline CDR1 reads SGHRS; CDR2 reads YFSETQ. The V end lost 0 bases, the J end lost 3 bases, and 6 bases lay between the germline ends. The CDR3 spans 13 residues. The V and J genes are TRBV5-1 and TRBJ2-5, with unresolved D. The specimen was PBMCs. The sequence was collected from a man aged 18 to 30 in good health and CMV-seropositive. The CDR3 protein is CASSLDAEETQYF. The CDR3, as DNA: TGCGCCAGCAGCTTGGATGCAGAAGAGACCCAGTACTTC.